The table lists the clone carrying this TCR beta chain with a count of one. Its antigen is unknown. The CDR3 totals 13 residues. Germline V gives CDR1 SGHVS, CDR2 FQNEAQ. 13 Jbeta primers and 60 Vbeta primers were used for the PCR. Data came from immunoSEQ multiplex PCR; TCRdb stores just in-frame clones and leaves some out. The sample contains under 250,000 clones, about 82% of which appear only once. This sample is part of a study of cytomegalovirus exposure and HLA in healthy donors. Whole-study context: Unique TCRs from HLA-typed donors, roughly 89 million of them, were held in an early data release. Whole-study results and caveats: About 87% or about 30% of the time was how often most TCR beta V segments were productive, according to an earlier analysis. Presence/absence analyses took donor sequencing depth as roughly uniform. Some V segments could not be told apart, so they were left out, TRBV6-2 and TRBV6-3 among them.

The specimen was PBMCs. The chain links TRBV7-8 to TRBJ2-5, with 8 bases identical to TRBD1. Judging by the DNA end, TRBJ2-7 fits better; the J call may be wrong. The TCR originated in a woman between 45 and 60 years old in good health and CMV-seronegative. DNA for the CDR3: TGTGCCAGCAGCCCCGACAGGGGCTACGAGCAGTACTTC. It codes for CASSPDRGYEQYF.